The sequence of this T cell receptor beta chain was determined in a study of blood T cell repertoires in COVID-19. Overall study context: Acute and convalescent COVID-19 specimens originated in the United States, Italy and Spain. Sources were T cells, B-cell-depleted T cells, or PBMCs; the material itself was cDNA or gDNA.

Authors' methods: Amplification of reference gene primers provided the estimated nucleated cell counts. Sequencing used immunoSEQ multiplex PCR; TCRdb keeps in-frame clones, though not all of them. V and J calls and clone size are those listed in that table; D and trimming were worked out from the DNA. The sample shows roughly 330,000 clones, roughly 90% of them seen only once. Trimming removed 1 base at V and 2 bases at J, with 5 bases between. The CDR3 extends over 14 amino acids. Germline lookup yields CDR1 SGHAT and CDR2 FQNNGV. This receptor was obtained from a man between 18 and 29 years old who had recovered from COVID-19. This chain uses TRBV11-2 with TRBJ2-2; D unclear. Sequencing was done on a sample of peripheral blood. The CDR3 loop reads CASSLGPNTGELFF. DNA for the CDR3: TGTGCCAGCAGCTTAGGTCCTAACACCGGGGAGCTGTTTTTT.